This TCR beta chain is from a study of CD8+ T cells in alopecia areata. Study in general: Oral tofacitinib, 5 to 10 mg twice daily, was given in an open-label trial. Treatment ran 6 to 18 months, with 6 months of follow-up afterward. Study-level points and caveats: Among the top 100, expanded CD8+ clones, as well as scalp clonality, were significantly decreased by tofacitinib.

Treatment described: oral pan-JAK inhibitor, 5-10 mg twice daily. On this clone itself: Its antigen remains unidentified.

Extracted RNA was reverse transcribed, and the resulting cDNA served as sequencing template. Using immunoSEQ multiplex PCR, the repertoire was profiled, and TCRdb retains in-frame clones only, with some absent. The repertoire has around 99,000 clones, about four fifths of them found once; the top ten carry over 20%. Germline trimming cut 0 bases from V and 8 bases from J; bases unmatched to any gene: 13. This CDR3 comprises 17 residues. Germline-derived CDR1 and CDR2 are MGHRA and YSYEKL. The rearrangement links TRBV4-1 to TRBJ1-2; 9 bases are a match to TRBD1. This TCR derives from a human donor with alopecia areata. The material was CD8+ T cells sorted from blood, obtained at week 24, from a patient treated with tofacitinib. This chain's CDR3 is CASSQDMGAQGASGYTF. CDR3 nucleotide sequence: TGCGCCAGCAGCCAAGATATGGGAGCACAGGGGGCGAGCGGCTACACCTTC.